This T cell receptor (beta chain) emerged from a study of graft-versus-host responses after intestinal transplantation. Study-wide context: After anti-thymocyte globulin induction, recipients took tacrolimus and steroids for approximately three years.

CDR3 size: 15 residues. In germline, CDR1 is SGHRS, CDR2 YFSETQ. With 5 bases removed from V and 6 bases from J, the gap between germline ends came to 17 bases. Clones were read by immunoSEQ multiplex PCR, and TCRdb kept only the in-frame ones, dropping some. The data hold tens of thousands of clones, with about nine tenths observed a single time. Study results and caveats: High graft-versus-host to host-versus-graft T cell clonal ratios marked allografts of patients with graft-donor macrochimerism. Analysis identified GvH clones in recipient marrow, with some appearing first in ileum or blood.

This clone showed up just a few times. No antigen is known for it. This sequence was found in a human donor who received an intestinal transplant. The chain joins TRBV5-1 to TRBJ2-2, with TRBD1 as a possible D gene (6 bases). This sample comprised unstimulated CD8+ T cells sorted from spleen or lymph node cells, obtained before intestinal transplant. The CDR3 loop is CASSRYGTPPGELFF. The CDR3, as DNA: TGCGCCAGCAGTCGATACGGGACACCGCCCGGGGAGCTGTTTTTT.